This TCR beta chain stems from a study of cytomegalovirus exposure and HLA in healthy donors. Comments on this clone: An end of the junction does not agree with germline; a read error may underlie this.

The primer mix had 60 Vbeta and 13 Jbeta primers. Data came from immunoSEQ multiplex PCR; TCRdb stores just in-frame clones and leaves some out. Of about 160,000 clones detected, 80% to 90% appear once; the ten largest clones hold about 2%. The CDR3 sequence is 19 residues long. In germline, CDR1 is SGHTA, CDR2 FQGTGA. V usage is TRBV7-3 and J usage is TRBJ2-6; the D gene is possibly TRBD1 (5 bases). The sequenced sample was PBMCs. This TCR was recovered from a man younger than 35 in good health and CMV-seropositive. CDR3 region: CASSLTSGAYIDGANGLTF. CDR3 nucleotides: TGTGCCAGCAGCTTAACGTCTGGGGCGTACATAGATGGGGCCAACGGCCTGACTTTC.